Sequencing of this T cell receptor beta chain was carried out in a study of cytomegalovirus exposure and HLA in healthy donors. Background on the study: The study's early data release held 80 million to 95 million unique TCRs from HLA-typed donors.

PCR involved 60 Vbeta and 13 Jbeta primers. Assay: immunoSEQ multiplex PCR; the TCRdb copy retains only in-frame clones and omits some. Of roughly 180,000 clones listed, about 73% are singletons. Note on this clone: Its antigen remains unknown.

Broader study findings: One variant, a missense change in DCLRE1C, was linked in a later analysis to TCR beta V- and J-gene trimming. The authors later found TCR association rates varying by HLA locus, with DRB1 most and HLA-C fewest.

V shed 2 bases and J 7 bases; nucleotides not matched to a gene: 3. This CDR3 is 15 amino acids long. Per germline, CDR1 MNHNS and CDR2 SASEGT. The sequenced sample was PBMCs. This chain joins TRBV6-1 and TRBJ1-4, with TRBD1 matching over 11 bases. The clonotype comes from a woman aged 45-60 years in good health and CMV-seropositive. CDR3: CASSEPGTGGEKLFF. In DNA form, the CDR3 reads TGTGCCAGCAGTGAACCCGGGACAGGGGGTGAAAAACTGTTTTTT.